A single sample gave rise to the 6 T cell receptor beta chains below, sequenced in a study of neoadjuvant nivolumab and ipilimumab in lung cancer. Here immunoSEQ multiplex PCR was the method, and the copy in TCRdb shows in-frame clones only, minus some. The sample comprises about 29,000 clones, 75% to 85% of which are singletons, and 5.1% rests with the top ten. The material was tumor tissue, obtained after neoadjuvant nivolumab, alone or with ipilimumab, at or shortly before surgery. The receptors originated from an adult with non-small cell lung cancer.

The chain carries TRBV7-9 and TRBJ2-3; 7 nucleotides agree with TRBD2. Germline trimming cut 4 bases from V and 2 bases from J; bases unmatched to any gene: 9. This CDR3 contains 16 residues. CDR1 and CDR2 from the germline V gene are SEHNR and FQNEAQ (reference sequence). The CDR3 DNA reads TGTGCCAGCAGCTCCGTCTTAGCGGGTTTCACAGATACGCAGTATTTT. Its translation: CASSSVLAGFTDTQYF.

V gene TRBV28 combines with J gene TRBJ1-2; the D gene is possibly TRBD1 (6 bases). Trimming stripped 10 bases from V and 5 bases from J, with 23 bases between. Germline V gene sequence: CDR1 MDHEN, CDR2 SYDVKM. The CDR3 has 15 amino acids. CDR3 sequence (DNA): TGTGCCACACAAAATGACATAACAGGGATTTATGGCTACACCTTC. It encodes CATQNDITGIYGYTF.

The CDR3, as DNA: TGCGCCAGCAGCTTGGTTCGGACTAGCGGGCCTGCAGGCGGGGAGCTGTTTTTT. It codes for CASSLVRTSGPAGGELFF. The rearrangement uses TRBV5-1 and TRBJ2-2; TRBD2 matches 11 bases. The CDR3 covers 18 residues. Per the germline V gene, CDR1 is SGHRS and CDR2 is YFSETQ. V shed 0 bases and J 7 bases; nucleotides not matched to a gene: 11.

This clone was seen a few times. The rearrangement links TRBV7-9 to TRBJ2-7; 8 positions match TRBD1. The germline CDR1 and CDR2 sequences are SEHNR and FQNEAQ (reference sequence). J was trimmed by 7 bases and V by 2 bases; bases with no gene match: 4. CDR3 length: 13 residues. The CDR3 spells CASSLQGAGEQYF. The CDR3 coding sequence is TGTGCCAGCAGCTTACAGGGGGCGGGGGAGCAGTACTTC.

The rearrangement links TRBV1 to TRBJ2-3; the table's D gene call, TRBD1, was not cross checked with the DNA. TRBV1 is deemed a pseudogene. The CDR3 extends over 17 amino acids. CDR3 nucleotide sequence: TGCACCAGCAGCCAAGATCCGGGGACAGGAGAAACAGATACGCAGTATTTT. This gives the protein CTSSQDPGTGETDTQYF.

The chain uses TRBV28 and TRBJ1-5; tentative D call: TRBD1 (5 bases). V dropped 6 bases and J dropped 16 bases, with 19 bases sitting between them. The CDR3 extends over 12 amino acids. The V gene's germline CDR1 is MDHEN and CDR2 SYDVKM. The CDR3 here is CASSQTGTSLHF. DNA of the CDR3: TGTGCCAGCAGCCAAACGGGGACTTCGCTCCATTTT.